This T cell receptor (beta chain) originates from a study of T cell repertoires in cytomegalovirus infection. At the level of the study: It can be stated that public TCR beta signatures indicated CMV infection as well as a matching HLA type.

MiXCR, applied by TCRdb to the reads, yields one record per CDR3 protein. The sample shows roughly 640,000 distinct CDR3 sequences, around 24% of them seen only once. Study-wide results and caveats: Cumulative frequency (of public TCR beta family members) identified carriers of CMV plus the relevant HLA. The ex vivo response showed dominance by HLA-C-restricted CMV-specific TCR beta clonotypes.

Details on this clonotype: Its antigen is still unknown.

CDR1 is LNHNV and CDR2 is YYDKDF in the germline V gene (reference sequence). V lost 8 bases and J lost 1, with 15 bases in between. CDR3 size: 15 residues. This rearrangement joins TRBV15 to TRBJ2-1; TRBD2 might be the D (5 bases). Sequenced material: CD8+ T cells from PBMCs. This TCR came from a human donor in good health (CMV status not recorded). Some clones in this sample may be carry-over from other donors' samples. The CDR3 loop is CATESAGGSYNEQFF. In nucleotides, the CDR3 is TGTGCCACCGAGAGCGCGGGTGGGTCCTACAATGAGCAGTTCTTC.